In its sample, the clone carrying this T cell receptor beta chain was seen a few times. Its cognate antigen is unknown. An end of the junction does not agree with germline; a read error may underlie this. The CDR3 covers 13 residues. Germline loops: CDR1 MGHRA, CDR2 YSYEKL. PCR primers comprised 60 Vbeta and 13 Jbeta primers. Per the original methods: Around 9.9 million shared chains were among the roughly 78 million unique TCR beta chains that a later analysis counted. Clones were sequenced by immunoSEQ multiplex PCR, and TCRdb holds only the in-frame ones, with some missing. V and J calls plus clone size are reproduced from that table; the DNA served to infer D and trimming. This sample has about 87,000 clones, with around 8% found just once. The record originates from a study of cytomegalovirus exposure and HLA in healthy donors. Broader study findings: Relative to equally common others, HLA-associated TCR beta chains showed greater clonal expansion in a later analysis. The later analysis indicated that the majority of CMV-associated TCR beta chains appeared HLA-restricted.

The sequenced sample consisted of PBMCs. The receptor's source is a man between 45 and 60 years old in good health and CMV-seronegative. This chain links TRBV4-1 with TRBJ1-2, with 10 bases fitting TRBD1. The CDR3 DNA reads TGCGCCAGCAGCCACCCCAGGGGACAGGGGACTGCCTTC. Translation: CASSHPRGQGTAF.